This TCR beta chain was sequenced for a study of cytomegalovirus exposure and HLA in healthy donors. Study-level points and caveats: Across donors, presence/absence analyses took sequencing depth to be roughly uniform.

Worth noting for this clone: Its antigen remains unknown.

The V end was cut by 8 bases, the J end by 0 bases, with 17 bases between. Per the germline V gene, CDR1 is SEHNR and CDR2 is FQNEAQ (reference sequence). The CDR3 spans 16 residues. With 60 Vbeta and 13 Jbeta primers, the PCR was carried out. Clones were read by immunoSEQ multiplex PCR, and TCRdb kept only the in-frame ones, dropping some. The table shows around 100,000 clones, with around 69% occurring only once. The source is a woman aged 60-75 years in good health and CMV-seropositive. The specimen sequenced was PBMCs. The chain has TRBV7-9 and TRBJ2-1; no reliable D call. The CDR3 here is CASRPGRVSSYNEQFF. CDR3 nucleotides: TGTGCCAGCCGGCCAGGCCGCGTCAGCTCCTACAATGAGCAGTTCTTC.